A selection of T cell receptor beta chains follows, all from one sample in a study of blood T cell repertoires in COVID-19. The assay was immunoSEQ multiplex PCR, and TCRdb's table has in-frame clones only and misses some. The data hold about 250,000 clones, with approximately 90% observed a single time. The source material was PBMCs or T cells enriched from blood (not recorded which). The receptors derive from a man between 40 and 49 years old who had recovered from COVID-19. The CDR3 runs from the conserved cysteine through the conserved F or W. The order of the fields is D gene, V gene, clone size, J gene, CDR3 protein, CDR3 DNA. D genes are given only for firm matches. A clone size is listed for some rows: how often the clone was seen (once, few, many), or a class if it is expanded.

D: TRBD2; V: TRBV9; size: .; J: TRBJ2-1; CDR3: CASSKSSGGASEQFF; DNA: TGTGCCAGCAGCAAATCTAGCGGGGGGGCGTCTGAGCAGTTCTTC
D: TRBD2; V: TRBV6-4; size: .; J: TRBJ2-3; CDR3: CASSVSGGVDTQYF; DNA: TGTGCCAGCAGTGTCAGCGGGGGGGTTGATACGCAGTATTTT
D: TRBD1; V: TRBV18; size: .; J: TRBJ1-1; CDR3: CASSPRDRPGTEAFF; DNA: TGTGCCAGCTCACCAAGGGACAGGCCCGGCACTGAAGCTTTCTTT
D: TRBD1; V: TRBV27; size: .; J: TRBJ1-1; CDR3: CASSPTPGTGNTEAFF; DNA: TGTGCCAGCAGTCCAACCCCCGGGACAGGGAACACTGAAGCTTTCTTT
D: TRBD1; V: TRBV4-2; size: .; J: TRBJ1-5; CDR3: CASSQATGSFSNQPQHF; DNA: TGTGCCAGCAGCCAAGCGACAGGGTCGTTTAGCAATCAGCCCCAGCATTTT
D: .; V: TRBV30; size: .; J: TRBJ1-1; CDR3: CAWREASNTEAFF; DNA: TGTGCCTGGAGAGAAGCTTCGAACACTGAAGCTTTCTTT
D: TRBD2; V: TRBV2; size: few; J: TRBJ2-3; CDR3: CASSEDQGLAGGTDTQYF; DNA: TGTGCCAGCAGTGAAGATCAAGGACTAGCGGGGGGGACAGATACGCAGTATTTT
D: TRBD1; V: TRBV19; size: .; J: TRBJ2-6; CDR3: CASRPGQGFSGANVLTF; DNA: TGTGCCAGTCGCCCGGGACAGGGATTCTCTGGGGCCAACGTCCTGACTTTC
D: .; V: TRBV10-3; size: .; J: TRBJ1-5; CDR3: CAISPGQFSNQPQHF; DNA: TGTGCCATCAGCCCCGGACAGTTTAGCAATCAGCCCCAGCATTTT
D: .; V: TRBV2; size: .; J: TRBJ2-3; CDR3: CATTSGSVFGGYTDTQYF; DNA: TGTGCCACCACCTCTGGGTCCGTTTTCGGGGGTTACACAGATACGCAGTATTTT
D: .; V: TRBV18; size: .; J: TRBJ1-1; CDR3: CASSPGEAHTEAFF; DNA: TGTGCCAGCTCACCGGGGGAGGCGCACACTGAAGCTTTCTTT
D: TRBD1; V: TRBV4-1; size: .; J: TRBJ2-1; CDR3: CASRGTGYNEQFF; DNA: TGCGCCAGCAGGGGGACAGGCTACAATGAGCAGTTCTTC
D: TRBD1; V: TRBV19; size: .; J: TRBJ1-5; CDR3: CASTSTGPDQPQHF; DNA: TGTGCCAGTACCTCGACAGGGCCGGATCAGCCCCAGCATTTT
D: TRBD1; V: TRBV29-1; size: .; J: TRBJ2-3; CDR3: CSVTSGGQGSTDTQYF; DNA: TGCAGCGTTACGTCCGGGGGACAGGGATCAACAGATACGCAGTATTTT
D: TRBD2; V: TRBV19; size: .; J: TRBJ2-5; CDR3: CASSIQSGGTQETQYF; DNA: TGTGCCAGTAGTATACAGAGCGGGGGGACTCAAGAGACCCAGTACTTC
D: TRBD1; V: TRBV6-5; size: .; J: TRBJ1-6; CDR3: CASSQGAISPLHF; DNA: TGTGCCAGCAGTCAGGGGGCAATTTCACCCCTCCACTTT
D: TRBD2; V: TRBV7-9; size: few; J: TRBJ2-3; CDR3: CASSFPTSGSTDTQYF; DNA: TGTGCCAGCAGCTTCCCGACTAGCGGGAGTACAGATACGCAGTATTTT
D: .; V: TRBV19; size: .; J: TRBJ1-5; CDR3: CASSAQIGHRGSNQPQHF; DNA: TGTGCCAGTAGTGCCCAGATAGGGCATAGGGGTAGCAATCAGCCCCAGCATTTT
D: TRBD2; V: TRBV4-3; size: .; J: TRBJ2-5; CDR3: CASSQIAGDGTQYF; DNA: TGCGCCAGCAGCCAAATAGCGGGGGACGGGACCCAGTACTTC
D: .; V: TRBV15; size: .; J: TRBJ2-7; CDR3: CATSIARANEQYF; DNA: TGTGCCACCAGCATCGCCAGGGCCAACGAGCAGTACTTC
D: TRBD1; V: TRBV11-2; size: .; J: TRBJ1-3; CDR3: CASSTFRGLGGNTIYF; DNA: TGTGCCAGCAGCACGTTCAGGGGGCTCGGGGGAAACACCATATATTTT
D: TRBD2; V: TRBV3-1/TRBV3-2; size: once; J: TRBJ2-3; CDR3: CASSQGAGGTDTQYF; DNA: TGTGCCAGCAGCCAAGGTGCGGGGGGGACAGATACGCAGTATTTT
D: TRBD1; V: TRBV7-2; size: .; J: TRBJ2-7; CDR3: CASSSPKQGGYEQYF; DNA: TGTGCCAGCAGCTCACCAAAACAGGGGGGCTACGAGCAGTACTTC
D: TRBD2; V: TRBV5-1; size: .; J: TRBJ2-6; CDR3: CASTIPSGTAGDVLTF; DNA: TGCGCCAGCACCATACCCAGCGGGACCGCTGGTGACGTCCTGACTTTC
D: TRBD2; V: TRBV29-1; size: .; J: TRBJ2-6; CDR3: CSVGGSSGANVLTF; DNA: TGCAGCGTTGGCGGGAGCTCCGGGGCCAACGTCCTGACTTTC
D: TRBD1; V: TRBV27; size: .; J: TRBJ1-1; CDR3: CASALTGALRLGSFF; DNA: TGTGCCAGCGCCTTGACAGGGGCGCTACGTCTGGGATCTTTCTTT
D: .; V: TRBV6-2/TRBV6-3; size: .; J: TRBJ2-1; CDR3: CASSYAQTGSEQFF; DNA: TGTGCCAGCAGTTACGCGCAGACAGGAAGTGAGCAGTTCTTC
D: TRBD2; V: TRBV7-2; size: .; J: TRBJ2-7; CDR3: CASSPLTSPAYEQYF; DNA: TGTGCCAGCAGCCCGTTGACTAGCCCGGCCTACGAGCAGTACTTC
D: .; V: TRBV5-1; size: .; J: TRBJ2-3; CDR3: CASSFHRDTDTQYF; DNA: TGCGCCAGCAGTTTTCACAGGGACACAGATACACAGTATTTT
D: TRBD2; V: TRBV7-3; size: .; J: TRBJ2-1; CDR3: CASSLTSLAGGYNEQFF; DNA: TGTGCCAGCAGCTTAACGTCACTAGCGGGGGGGTACAATGAGCAGTTCTTC
D: TRBD1; V: TRBV19; size: .; J: TRBJ1-1; CDR3: CASSSQGGTEAFF; DNA: TGTGCCAGTAGTAGTCAGGGGGGCACTGAAGCTTTCTTT
D: TRBD1; V: TRBV28; size: few; J: TRBJ1-2; CDR3: CASSLTLEQGYGYTF; DNA: TGTGCCAGCAGTTTAACCCTCGAACAGGGGTATGGCTACACCTTC
D: TRBD2; V: TRBV3-1/TRBV3-2; size: .; J: TRBJ2-1; CDR3: CASSQKTSGGVQQDEQFF; DNA: TGTGCCAGCAGCCAAAAGACTAGCGGGGGGGTACAACAAGATGAGCAGTTCTTC
D: .; V: TRBV7-5; size: .; J: TRBJ2-5; CDR3: CVRSLATGTGGHQETQYF; DNA: TGTGTCAGAAGCTTAGCAACCGGGACAGGGGGTCACCAAGAGACCCAGTACTTC
D: TRBD2; V: TRBV9; size: .; J: TRBJ2-1; CDR3: CASSDPIAGVGIEQFF; DNA: TGTGCCAGCAGCGACCCCATAGCGGGAGTTGGTATTGAGCAGTTCTTC
D: TRBD1; V: TRBV30; size: .; J: TRBJ1-1; CDR3: CAWSVSPQGRATEAFF; DNA: TGTGCCTGGAGTGTATCCCCACAGGGGCGGGCCACTGAAGCTTTCTTT